This TCR beta chain was captured in a study of OX40 agonist ivuxolimab in advanced cancers. Notes on the research overall: The costimulatory receptor OX40 (CD134) was targeted by ivuxolimab, a fully human IgG2 agonistic monoclonal antibody. Intravenous ivuxolimab was administered to patients every 2 weeks at six dose levels: 0.01, 0.1, 0.3, 1.5, 3 and 10 mg/kg. Of the roughly 53 patients in dose escalation, 19 had hepatocellular carcinoma, some 15 had melanoma, 9 had renal cell carcinoma and 9 had head and neck cancer. The dose-escalation cohort was about 87% male with a mean age of about 65 years, ranging from roughly 20 to 80. Prior anti-PD-1, anti-PD-L1 or anti-CTLA-4 therapy was permitted, and checkpoint inhibitors had been received by around 39% of dose-escalation patients. Three dose-escalation patients achieved partial responses, one with hepatocellular carcinoma and two with cutaneous melanoma. Peripheral TCRbeta sequencing was intended to test whether TCR sequence diversity was altered and clonal T-cell expansion was caused by ivuxolimab. The monotherapy dose-escalation portion (N of about 50 patients) of the phase I ivuxolimab trial is reported in the paper.

General conclusions and limits of the study: At doses of 0.1 to 3.0 mg/kg, clonal expansion of both CD4+ and CD8+ T cells in blood was seen between baseline and week 6. After ivuxolimab, CD8+ T cells had more expanded clones than CD4+ T cells on average. Antigen specificity was not determined for the clonally expanded peripheral T cells. Low levels of normalized T-cell clonal expansion were also seen in some patients who did not respond. In the 0.1-3.0 mg/kg groups, partial responders had among the lowest normalized peripheral clonal expansion, particularly in CD8+ T cells.

Patients with autoimmune disease history or receiving systemic immunosuppression were excluded from the trial. Peripheral blood for TCR sequencing was collected from all dose cohorts at baseline, on cycle 4 day 1, and on cycle 7 day 1. The samples were taken from a phase I, first-in-human, multicenter, open-label dose-escalation trial of ivuxolimab. Adults with locally advanced or metastatic head and neck squamous cell, hepatocellular, melanoma or renal cell carcinoma were enrolled in the trial. Before TCR sequencing, CD4+ T cells and CD8+ T cells were sorted from peripheral blood as separate populations. As to this clone: Its binding antigen is unknown. Base-call qualities are not available, and no considerably larger clone is one nucleotide away.

For sequencing of the TCRbeta CDR3 region, genomic DNA was extracted from the sorted cells. The immunoSEQ Assay was used to sequence the TCRbeta CDR3 regions. TCRdb stores this immuneACCESS table with in-frame sequences only. Part of the clones is absent; in the studies checked, under half of the shortfall reflects unresolved V genes, and no reason is known for the rest. This sample lists about 89,000 clones; roughly 88% were detected once. The ten largest make up approximately 0.26% of the sample. V loses 3 bases of germline sequence and J loses 4 bases, and the interval between the two ends is 10 bases. The CDR3 starts with the cysteine, ends with the phenylalanine, and has 13 residues. Here the CDR3 DNA is all that survives: 39 bases in frame from base 1. CDR1 and CDR2, per the germline V gene (reference sequence), are SGHAT and FQDESV.

This receptor was obtained from an adult with an advanced solid tumor such as melanoma, head and neck, liver or kidney cancer. This specimen was CD4+ or CD8+ T cells sorted from blood, taken in a trial of the OX40 agonist ivuxolimab. The sequence joins TRBV11-1 to TRBJ2-7, with the D segment identity uncertain. The nucleotide sequence is TGTGCCAGCAGCTTCAACGGAATTTACGAGCAGTACTTC. Translation gives CASSFNGIYEQYF.